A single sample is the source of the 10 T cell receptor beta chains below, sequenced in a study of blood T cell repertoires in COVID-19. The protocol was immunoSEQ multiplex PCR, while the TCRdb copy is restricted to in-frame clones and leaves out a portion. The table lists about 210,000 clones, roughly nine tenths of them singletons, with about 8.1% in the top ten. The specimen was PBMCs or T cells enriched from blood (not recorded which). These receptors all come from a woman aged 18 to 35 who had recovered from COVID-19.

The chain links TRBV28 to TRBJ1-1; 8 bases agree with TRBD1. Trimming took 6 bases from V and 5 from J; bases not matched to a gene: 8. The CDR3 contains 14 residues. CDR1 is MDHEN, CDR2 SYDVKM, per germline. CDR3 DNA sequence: TGTGCCAGCAGCTTAGGACAGGGTCAAACTGAAGCTTTCTTT. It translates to CASSLGQGQTEAFF.

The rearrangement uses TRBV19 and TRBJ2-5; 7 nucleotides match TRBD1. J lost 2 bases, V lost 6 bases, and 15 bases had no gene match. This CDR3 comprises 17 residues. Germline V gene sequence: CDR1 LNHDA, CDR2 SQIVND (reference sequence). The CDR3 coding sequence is TGTGCCAGTAGATCAAGCCCAACCGGGACAGCACAAGAGACCCAGTACTTC. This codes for CASRSSPTGTAQETQYF.

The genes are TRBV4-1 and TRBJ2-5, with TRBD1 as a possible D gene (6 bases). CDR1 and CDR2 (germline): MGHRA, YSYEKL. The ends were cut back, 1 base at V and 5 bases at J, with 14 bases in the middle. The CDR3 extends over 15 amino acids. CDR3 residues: CASSQGQGFGETQYF. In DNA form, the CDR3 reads TGCGCCAGCAGCCAAGGTCAGGGGTTTGGGGAGACCCAGTACTTC.

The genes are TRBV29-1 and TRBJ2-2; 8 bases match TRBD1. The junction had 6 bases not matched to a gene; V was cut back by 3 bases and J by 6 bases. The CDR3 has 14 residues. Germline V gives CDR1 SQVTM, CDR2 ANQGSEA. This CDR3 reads CSVDIGQGSGELFF. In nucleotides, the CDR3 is TGCAGCGTTGACATAGGACAGGGTTCCGGGGAGCTGTTTTTT.

CDR3 residues: CASNRGSTYEQYF. The DNA of the CDR3 is TGTGCCAGCAACAGGGGCAGCACCTACGAGCAGTACTTC. The chain combines TRBV14 with TRBJ2-7; 7 nucleotides match TRBD1. The CDR3 contains 13 residues. The germline V gene encodes CDR1 SGHDN and CDR2 FVKESK. Unmatched junction bases numbered 5, after V lost 7 bases and J lost 2 bases.

The CDR3 is CASSPLTGELFF. The CDR3 DNA reads TGCGCCAGCAGCCCGCTAACCGGGGAGCTGTTTTTT. The rearrangement joins TRBV5-1 to TRBJ2-2; D gene uncertain. The ends were cut back, 4 bases at V and 5 bases at J, with 6 bases in the middle. The CDR3 contains 12 residues. Per the germline V gene, CDR1 is SGHRS and CDR2 is YFSETQ.

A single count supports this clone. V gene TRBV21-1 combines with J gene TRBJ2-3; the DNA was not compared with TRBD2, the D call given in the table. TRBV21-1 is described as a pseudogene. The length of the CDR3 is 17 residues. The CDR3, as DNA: TGTGCCAGCAGCCCAAAGAGGGTCCCACCGGGGATGGATACGCAGTATTTT. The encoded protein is CASSPKRVPPGMDTQYF.

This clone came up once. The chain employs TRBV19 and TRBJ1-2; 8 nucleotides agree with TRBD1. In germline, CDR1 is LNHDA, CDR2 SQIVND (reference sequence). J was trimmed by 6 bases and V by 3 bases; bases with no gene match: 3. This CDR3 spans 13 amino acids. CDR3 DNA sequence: TGTGCCAGTAGTATTCGACAGGGGAATGGCTACACCTTC. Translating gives CASSIRQGNGYTF.

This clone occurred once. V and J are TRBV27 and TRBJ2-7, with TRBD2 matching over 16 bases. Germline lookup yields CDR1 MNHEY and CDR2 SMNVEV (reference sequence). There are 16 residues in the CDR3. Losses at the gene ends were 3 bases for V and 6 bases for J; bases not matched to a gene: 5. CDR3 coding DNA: TGTGCCAGCAGTTTCCTGGGACTAGCGGGGGGGCTCGAGCAGTACTTC. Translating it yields CASSFLGLAGGLEQYF.

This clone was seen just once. CDR3 protein: CASSLFGPTGATGETQYF. The CDR3 DNA reads TGCGCCAGCAGCTTGTTTGGCCCCACAGGGGCAACGGGGGAGACCCAGTACTTC. The rearrangement joins TRBV5-1 to TRBJ2-5; 7 positions agree with TRBD1. The V gene's germline CDR1 is SGHRS and CDR2 YFSETQ. The CDR3 runs 18 residues. The ends lost 1 base at V and 5 bases at J; junction bases unmatched: 17.